Below, 21 T cell receptor beta chains from the same sample are listed, as sequenced in a study of blood T cell repertoires in COVID-19. Some clones are missing from TCRdb's copy, which holds only in-frame ones; the method was immunoSEQ multiplex PCR. Of under 500,000 clones listed, 70% to 90% are singletons. The sequenced sample was PBMCs or T cells enriched from blood (not recorded which). These receptors originate from a woman between 18 and 29 years old with acute COVID-19.

The chain carries TRBV5-4 and TRBJ1-6; the D is unclear. The V end was cut by 3 bases, the J end by 7 bases, with 11 bases between. Germline V CDR1 and CDR2: SGHNT, YYREEE (reference sequence). The CDR3 covers 14 residues. This chain's CDR3 is CASSSFGGNSPLHF. The CDR3, as DNA: TGTGCCAGCAGCTCATTTGGCGGCAATTCACCCCTCCACTTT.

This clone was observed a single time. This rearrangement joins TRBV27 to TRBJ2-1, with 13 positions matching TRBD2. V lost 7 bases, J lost 8 bases, and 8 bases stayed unmatched. This CDR3 contains 15 residues. In germline, CDR1 is MNHEY, CDR2 SMNVEV (reference sequence). CDR3 amino acids: CASTRTSGGLDEQFF. CDR3 bases: TGTGCCAGCACCCGGACTAGCGGGGGATTGGATGAGCAGTTCTTC.

The gene calls are TRBV19 and TRBJ2-3, with TRBD2 matching over 10 bases. Germline CDR1 LNHDA, CDR2 SQIVND (reference sequence). The CDR3 is 16 residues long. Trimming took 5 bases from V and 2 from J; bases not matched to a gene: 7. CDR3 amino acids: CASSSLAGVLTDTQYF. The CDR3 DNA reads as TGTGCCAGTAGTTCTCTAGCGGGAGTCCTCACAGATACGCAGTATTTT.

The V gene is TRBV12-3 or TRBV12-4, the J gene TRBJ1-3, with D unclear. The CDR3 contains 13 residues. V was shortened by 3 bases and J by 4 bases, with 7 bases between the two germline ends. CDR3 residues: CASSFARGNTIYF. The CDR3 bases are TGTGCCAGCAGTTTTGCTAGAGGAAACACCATATATTTT.

The rearrangement joins TRBV10-1 to TRBJ2-7; a weak D match, TRBD1 (5 bases). Germline V gene data show CDR1 as WNHNN and CDR2 as SYGVQD (reference sequence). The CDR3 length is 13 residues. V lost 2 bases to trimming and J lost 5 bases, with 10 bases between them. CDR3 residues: CASSENRYHEQYF. The CDR3 DNA reads as TGCGCCAGCAGTGAGAACAGGTACCACGAGCAGTACTTC.

This rearrangement joins TRBV7-2 to TRBJ1-2; D might be TRBD1 (5 bases). Germline V gene sequence: CDR1 SGHTA, CDR2 FQGNSA. Deletions cut 3 bases from V and 3 bases from J, with 11 bases between. The CDR3 runs to 14 residues. The CDR3 here is CASSFTGVDYGYTF. Written as DNA, the CDR3 is TGTGCCAGCAGCTTTACAGGCGTGGACTATGGCTACACCTTC.

The chain uses TRBV29-1 and TRBJ2-1; no definite D call. Trimming pared 7 bases from V and 2 bases from J, leaving 12 bases between. Looked up from germline, CDR1 is SQVTM and CDR2 is ANQGSEA. This CDR3 is built from 13 residues. CDR3 sequence reads: CSARPRTYNEQFF. DNA of the CDR3: TGCAGCGCCCGACCGAGGACCTACAATGAGCAGTTCTTC.

The genes are TRBV3-1 (or the pseudogene TRBV3-2) and TRBJ2-5, with a possible D match to TRBD2 (6 bases). The CDR3 is made up of 15 amino acids. Germline V gene data show CDR1 as LGHDT and CDR2 as YNNKEL (reference sequence). Deletions cut 3 bases from V and 6 bases from J, with 17 bases between. The CDR3 protein is CASSQRGSPGKTQYF. CDR3 DNA sequence: TGTGCCAGCAGCCAGCGGGGTAGCCCCGGGAAGACCCAGTACTTC.

The chain joins TRBV12-5 to TRBJ1-6; no firm D call. Deletions cut 0 bases from V and 10 bases from J, with 4 bases between. Germline lookup yields CDR1 LGHNT and CDR2 FRNRAP. CDR3 size: 12 residues. In DNA, the CDR3 is TGTGCTAGTGGTTTGGTACAGTCACCCCTCCACTTT. It specifies CASGLVQSPLHF. The variable domain in full, completed from reference TRBV12-5 and TRBJ1-6, reads DARVTQTPRHKVTEMGQEVTMRCQPILGHNTVFWYRQTMMQGLELLAYFRNRAPLDDSGMPKDRFSAEMPDATLATLKIQPSEPRDSAVYFCASGLVQSPLHFGNGTRLTVT.

The chain links TRBV11-2 to TRBJ2-7; 10 bases are a match to TRBD2. V gave up 5 bases and J gave up 3 bases; unmatched junction bases: 4. The CDR3 has 14 residues. CDR1 is SGHAT, CDR2 FQNNGV, per germline. CDR3 coding DNA: TGTGCCAGCAGCGCAGGACTAGCGGTCTACGAGCAGTACTTC. Translated: CASSAGLAVYEQYF.

This chain links TRBV7-9 with TRBJ2-7; D gene uncertain. V was cut by 3 bases and J by 2 bases, with 11 bases left in between. CDR1 and CDR2 from the germline V gene are SEHNR and FQNEAQ (reference sequence). This CDR3 spans 14 amino acids. The CDR3 bases are TGTGCCAGCAGCTTGCCGGGTCGGACCTACGAGCAGTACTTC. Translating gives CASSLPGRTYEQYF.

The chain joins TRBV11-3 to TRBJ2-1; no firm D call. This CDR3 region has 13 residues. With 3 bases removed from V and 9 bases from J, the gap between germline ends came to 12 bases. CDR1 and CDR2 from the germline V gene are SGHNT and YENEEA. In DNA form, the CDR3 reads TGTGCCAGCAGCTTGGCAAGTCGCGGTGAGCAGTTCTTC. Translating gives CASSLASRGEQFF.

A few counts support this clone. The J gene is TRBJ2-7, the V gene TRBV29-1; D uncertain. V shed 5 bases and J shed 2 bases, with 7 bases lying between them. Germline values: CDR1 SQVTM, CDR2 ANQGSEA. The length of the CDR3 is 11 residues. CDR3 in amino acids: CSVSVTYEQYF. CDR3 nucleotide sequence: TGCAGCGTTAGCGTAACCTACGAGCAGTACTTC.

This chain joins TRBV10-1 and TRBJ2-5; D might be TRBD1 (6 bases). The CDR3 is 14 residues long. Germline loops: CDR1 WNHNN, CDR2 SYGVQD (reference sequence). Trimming took off 6 bases at V and 4 bases at J, with 15 bases between the two ends. The CDR3 DNA is TGCGCCAGCAGCCCCCAGGGGTGGAGAGAGACCCAGTACTTC. Its protein product is CASSPQGWRETQYF.

This clone was seen only once. V is TRBV6-5 and J is TRBJ1-1; D gene uncertain. The CDR3 consists of 15 residues. Germline V gene lookup returns CDR1 MNHEY and CDR2 SVGAGI. The V end lost 1 base, the J end lost 3 bases, and 12 bases lay between the germline ends. Here the CDR3 reads CASSYLEGGHTEAFF. The CDR3 nucleotides are TGTGCCAGCAGTTACTTGGAGGGAGGACACACTGAAGCTTTCTTT.

The chain has TRBV6-2 or TRBV6-3 and TRBJ2-1; D unclear. CDR3 size: 14 residues. V lost 6 bases and J lost 10, with 19 bases in between. Germline lookup yields CDR1 MNHEY and CDR2 SVGEGT. The CDR3 loop is CASSPISGLGEQFF. The CDR3 region has the DNA TGTGCCAGCAGCCCCATTAGTGGGCTGGGCGAGCAGTTCTTC.

The chain employs TRBV6-5 and TRBJ1-1; D ambiguous. CDR1 and CDR2 (germline): MNHEY, SVGAGI. The germline V and J ends were trimmed by 2 bases and 2 bases, with 12 bases remaining between them. CDR3 size: 15 residues. CDR3 region: CASSYRENLNTEAFF. The CDR3 DNA reads as TGTGCCAGCAGTTACCGGGAGAACCTTAACACTGAAGCTTTCTTT.

The chain links TRBV24-1 to TRBJ1-2; 9 bases match TRBD1. The CDR3 is made up of 14 amino acids. Germline-derived CDR1 and CDR2 are KGHDR and SFDVKD. V shed 3 bases, J shed 6 bases, and the junction held 4 bases outside the gene matches. The CDR3 DNA follows: TGTGCCACCAGTGATCGGGACAGGGAGGATGGCTACACCTTC. This codes for CATSDRDREDGYTF.

This chain uses TRBV14 with TRBJ1-2; unclear D gene. V shed 0 bases and J shed 8 bases, with 7 bases lying between them. The CDR3 loop spans 12 amino acids. Germline CDR1 SGHDN, CDR2 FVKESK. The CDR3 reads CASSQDEVGYTF. CDR3 nucleotides: TGTGCCAGCAGCCAAGACGAGGTGGGCTACACCTTC.

V gene TRBV2 combines with J gene TRBJ2-7; D is perhaps TRBD1 (6 bases). The length of the CDR3 is 13 residues. The V gene's germline CDR1 is SNHLY and CDR2 FYNNEI. V was clipped by 6 bases and J by 2 bases, with 11 bases between them. CDR3 nucleotides: TGTGCCAGCAGAGACAGGTACACCTACGAGCAGTACTTC. Translated: CASRDRYTYEQYF. Filled out from reference TRBV2 and TRBJ2-7, the complete variable domain reads EPEVTQTPSHQVTQMGQEVILRCVPISNHLYFYWYRQILGQKVEFLVSFYNNEISEKSEIFDDQFSVERPDGSNFTLKIRSTKLEDSAMYFCASRDRYTYEQYFGPGTRLTVT.

The J gene is TRBJ1-6, the V gene TRBV5-6; TRBD1 aligns across 7 bases. The CDR3 totals 14 residues. J gave up 15 bases and V 4 bases, and 13 bases lay outside the gene matches. Per germline, CDR1 SGHDT and CDR2 YYEEEE. This chain's CDR3 is CASSRQGANAVLHF. CDR3 nucleotides: TGTGCCAGCAGCCGACAGGGAGCGAACGCGGTCCTCCACTTT.